Each of the 9 T cell receptor beta chains below was sequenced from the same sample in a study of T cells in Graves' hyperthyroidism and ophthalmopathy. TCR beta CDR3 sequences were amplified from RNA transcripts. A set of HTBI primers served as the primers for a first-round RT-PCR of the TCR CDR3. TCRdb re-derived calls from the multiplex PCR reads in MiXCR, one entry per CDR3 protein. The sample includes about 530,000 distinct CDR3 sequences, roughly 18% of them seen just once. The sample consisted of blood. These receptors were collected from a woman aged 18 to 35 with Graves' ophthalmopathy.

The V gene is TRBV20-1, the J gene TRBJ2-3, with 11 nucleotides matching TRBD2. The CDR3 consists of 18 residues. The V gene's germline CDR1 is DFQATT and CDR2 SNEGSKA (reference sequence). With V trimmed by 3 bases and J by 2 bases, 13 bases remained unmatched. The CDR3: CSASQRLAGRINTDTQYF. Written as DNA, the CDR3 is TGCAGTGCTAGCCAAAGACTAGCGGGGCGTATTAACACAGATACGCAGTATTTT.

This clonotype was seen ten or more times. The chain couples TRBV18 to TRBJ2-3; TRBD1 might be the D (7 bases). The germline V gene encodes CDR1 KGHSH and CDR2 LQKENI. V was clipped by 0 bases and J by 4 bases, with 14 bases between them. The CDR3 sequence is 16 residues long. CDR3 sequence (DNA): TGTGCCAGCTCACCACCCCTCAGGGGGGCGGCAGATACGCAGTATTTT. It codes for CASSPPLRGAADTQYF.

The chain joins TRBV28 to TRBJ2-3; D might be TRBD1 (6 bases). V lost 4 bases to trimming and J lost 5 bases, with 13 bases between them. The CDR3 has 14 amino acids. Germline V gene lookup returns CDR1 MDHEN and CDR2 SYDVKM. In DNA form, the CDR3 reads TGTGCCAGCAGTTATTTGGGGGCGCGAGATACGCAGTATTTT. Its translation: CASSYLGARDTQYF.

This clonotype was detected ten times or more. This chain connects TRBV20-1 to TRBJ1-2; TRBD1 might be the D (5 bases). The CDR3 spans 12 residues. Germline CDR1 and CDR2: DFQATT and SNEGSKA (reference sequence). The germline V and J ends were trimmed by 2 bases and 7 bases, with 11 bases remaining between them. CDR3 loop: CSARPDSRGYTF. CDR3 DNA sequence: TGCAGTGCTAGACCTGACAGTCGTGGCTACACCTTC.

This clonotype was seen at least ten times. Written as DNA, the CDR3 is TGCGCCAGCAGTCGGCGGGACAGCTACGAGCAGTACTTC. Translated, it gives CASSRRDSYEQYF. V and J are TRBV5-1 and TRBJ2-7, with D possibly being TRBD1 (7 bases). Per germline, CDR1 SGHRS and CDR2 YFSETQ. CDR3 size: 13 residues. Trimming cost V 5 bases and J 3 bases, with 12 bases left between them.

The chain is built from TRBV27 and TRBJ1-1; D unclear. The CDR3 has 13 residues. The germline CDR1 and CDR2 sequences are MNHEY and SMNVEV (reference sequence). Trimming took off 5 bases at V and 11 bases at J, with 18 bases between the two ends. CDR3 DNA sequence: TGTGCCAGCAGTCTCGATTATCGGGGAAGGGCTTTCTTT. It codes for CASSLDYRGRAFF.

This clonotype showed up many times. V usage is TRBV5-1 and J usage is TRBJ1-1; 10 bases line up with TRBD1. Trimming cost V 4 bases and J 4 bases; bases outside gene matches: 7. There are 15 residues in the CDR3. The V gene's germline CDR1 is SGHRS and CDR2 YFSETQ. CDR3 protein: CASSLDRGRGTEAFF. CDR3 nucleotides: TGCGCCAGCAGCCTCGACAGGGGGCGCGGCACTGAAGCTTTCTTT.

This clonotype was detected only a few times. The V gene is TRBV3-1, the J gene TRBJ1-5; possible D gene TRBD1, 6 bases. Germline CDR1 and CDR2: LGHDT and YNNKEL (reference sequence). This CDR3 has 14 amino acids. Trimming stripped 4 bases from V and 7 bases from J, with 14 bases between. In DNA form, the CDR3 reads TGTGCCAGCAGCCCCCCAGGGGCCAGGCAGCCCCAGCATTTT. Its translation is CASSPPGARQPQHF.

The chain is built from TRBV4-2 and TRBJ1-2; the match to TRBD1 covers 7 bases. V dropped 4 bases and J dropped 2; count of bases not matched to a gene: 4. This CDR3 has 14 amino acids. Germline V CDR1 and CDR2: LGHNA, YNFKEQ. This CDR3 is CASSLDRPNYGYTF. The CDR3 region has the DNA TGTGCCAGCAGCCTGGACAGGCCAAACTATGGCTACACCTTC.